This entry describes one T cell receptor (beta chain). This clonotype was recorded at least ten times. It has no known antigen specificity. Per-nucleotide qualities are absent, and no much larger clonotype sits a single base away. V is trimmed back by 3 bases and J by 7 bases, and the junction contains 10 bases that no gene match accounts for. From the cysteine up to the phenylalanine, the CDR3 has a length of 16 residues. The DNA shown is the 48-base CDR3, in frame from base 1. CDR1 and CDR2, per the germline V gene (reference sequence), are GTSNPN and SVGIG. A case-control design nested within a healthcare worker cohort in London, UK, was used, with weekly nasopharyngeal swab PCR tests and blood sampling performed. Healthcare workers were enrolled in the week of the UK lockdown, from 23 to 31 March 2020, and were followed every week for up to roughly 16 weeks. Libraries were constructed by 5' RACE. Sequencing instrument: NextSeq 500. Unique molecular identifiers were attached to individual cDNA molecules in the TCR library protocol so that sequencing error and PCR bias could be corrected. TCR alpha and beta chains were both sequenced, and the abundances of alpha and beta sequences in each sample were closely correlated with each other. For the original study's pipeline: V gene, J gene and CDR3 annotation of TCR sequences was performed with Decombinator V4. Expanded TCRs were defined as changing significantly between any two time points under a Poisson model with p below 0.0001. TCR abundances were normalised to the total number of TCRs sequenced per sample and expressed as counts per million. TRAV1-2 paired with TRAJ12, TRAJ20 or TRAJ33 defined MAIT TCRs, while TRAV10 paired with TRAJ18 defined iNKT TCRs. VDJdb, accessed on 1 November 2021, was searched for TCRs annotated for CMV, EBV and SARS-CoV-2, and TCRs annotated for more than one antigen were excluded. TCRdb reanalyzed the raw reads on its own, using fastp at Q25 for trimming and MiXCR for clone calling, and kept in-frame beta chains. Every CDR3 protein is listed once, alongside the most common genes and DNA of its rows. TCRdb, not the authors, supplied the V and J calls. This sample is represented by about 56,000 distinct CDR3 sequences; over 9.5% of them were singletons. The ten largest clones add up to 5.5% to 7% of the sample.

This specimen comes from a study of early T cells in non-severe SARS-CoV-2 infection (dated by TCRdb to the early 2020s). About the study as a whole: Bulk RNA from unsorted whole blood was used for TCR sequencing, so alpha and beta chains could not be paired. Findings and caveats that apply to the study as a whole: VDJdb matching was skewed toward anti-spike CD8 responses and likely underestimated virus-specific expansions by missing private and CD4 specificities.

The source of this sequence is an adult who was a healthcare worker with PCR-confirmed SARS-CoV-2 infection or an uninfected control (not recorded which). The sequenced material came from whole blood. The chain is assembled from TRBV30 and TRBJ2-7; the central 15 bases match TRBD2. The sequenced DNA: TGTGCCTGGAGCTTAGGACTAGCGGGAGGGCCTGGGGAGCAGTACTTC. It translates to CAWSLGLAGGPGEQYF.